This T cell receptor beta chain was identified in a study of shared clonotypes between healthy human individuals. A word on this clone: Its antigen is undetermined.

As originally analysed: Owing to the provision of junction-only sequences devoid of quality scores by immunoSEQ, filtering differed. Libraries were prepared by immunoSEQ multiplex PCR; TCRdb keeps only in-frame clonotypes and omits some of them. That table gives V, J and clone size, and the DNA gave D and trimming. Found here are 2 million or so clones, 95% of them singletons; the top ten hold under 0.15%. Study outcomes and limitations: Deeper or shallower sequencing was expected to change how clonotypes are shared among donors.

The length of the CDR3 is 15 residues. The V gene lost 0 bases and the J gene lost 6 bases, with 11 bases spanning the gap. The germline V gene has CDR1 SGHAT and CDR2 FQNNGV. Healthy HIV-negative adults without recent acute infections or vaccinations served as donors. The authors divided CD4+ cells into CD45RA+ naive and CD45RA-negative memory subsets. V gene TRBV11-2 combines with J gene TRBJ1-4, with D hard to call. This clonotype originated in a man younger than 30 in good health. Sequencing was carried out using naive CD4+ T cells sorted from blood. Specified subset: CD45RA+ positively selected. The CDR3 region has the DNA TGTGCCAGCAGCTTAGATGGCAGGAATGATGAAAAACTGTTTTTT. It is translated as CASSLDGRNDEKLFF.